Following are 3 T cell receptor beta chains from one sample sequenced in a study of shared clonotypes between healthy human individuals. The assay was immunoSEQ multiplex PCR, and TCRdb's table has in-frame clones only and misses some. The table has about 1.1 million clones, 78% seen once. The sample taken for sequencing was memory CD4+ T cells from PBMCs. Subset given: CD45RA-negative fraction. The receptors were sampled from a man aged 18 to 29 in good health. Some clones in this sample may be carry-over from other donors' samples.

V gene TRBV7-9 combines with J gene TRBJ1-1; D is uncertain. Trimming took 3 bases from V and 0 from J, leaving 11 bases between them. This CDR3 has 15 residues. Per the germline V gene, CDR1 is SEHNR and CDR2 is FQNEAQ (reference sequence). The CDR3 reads CASSFGRLMNTEAFF. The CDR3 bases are TGTGCCAGCAGCTTCGGGAGACTCATGAACACTGAAGCTTTCTTT.

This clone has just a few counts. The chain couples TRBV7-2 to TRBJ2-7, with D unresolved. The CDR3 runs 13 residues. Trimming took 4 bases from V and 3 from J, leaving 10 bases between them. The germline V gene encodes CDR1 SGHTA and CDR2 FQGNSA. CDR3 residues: CASSSGPGYEQYF. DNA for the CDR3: TGTGCCAGCAGCTCCGGCCCAGGCTACGAGCAGTACTTC.

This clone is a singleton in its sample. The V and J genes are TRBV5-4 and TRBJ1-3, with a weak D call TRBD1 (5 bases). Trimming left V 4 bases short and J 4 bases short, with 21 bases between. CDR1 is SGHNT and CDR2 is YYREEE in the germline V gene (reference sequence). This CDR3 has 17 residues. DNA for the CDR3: TGTGCCAGCAGCCCCTGGGGGGGTCCGTCTCTGGGAAACACCATATATTTT. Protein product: CASSPWGGPSLGNTIYF. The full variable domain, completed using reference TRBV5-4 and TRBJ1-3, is ETGVTQSPTHLIKTRGQQVTLRCSSQSGHNTVSWYQQALGQGPQFIFQYYREEENGRGNFPPRFSGLQFPNYSSELNVNALELDDSALYLCASSPWGGPSLGNTIYFGEGSWLTVV.